Below are 2 T cell receptor beta chains sequenced from a single sample in a study of shared clonotypes between healthy human individuals (dated by TCRdb to between 2020 and 2021). The method was the immunoSEQ multiplex PCR assay. The immuneACCESS repertoire file appears here via TCRdb, limited to in-frame rearrangements. These files lack a portion of the clones; in checked studies, under half of the deficit traces to unresolved V genes, and the cause of the others is not known. A total of 2 million to 2.5 million clones appear in this sample, 92% of them only once. The top ten constitute approximately 0.39% of the sample. Source material: naive CD4+ T cells from PBMCs. This specimen's cell subset or site label, per the study, means: CD45RA+ positively selected. The receptors shown here come from a man between 18 and 29 years old in good health. Some clones in this sample may be carry-over from other donors' samples.

As to this clone: Other DNA sequences from this sample encode an identical CDR3 as well. The chain has TRBV6-1 and TRBJ1-2, with unresolved D. Trimming pared 1 base from V and 3 bases from J, leaving 6 bases between. CDR1 is MNHNS, CDR2 SASEGT, per germline. This CDR3 is built from 13 residues. The CDR3 loop reads CASSEGPDYGYTF. In nucleotides, the CDR3 is TGTGCCAGCAGTGAAGGACCAGACTATGGCTACACCTTC.

This clone was seen a few times. This sequence joins TRBV7-2 and TRBJ1-2, with TRBD1 as a possible D gene (5 bases). V lost 1 base and J 1 base, leaving 10 bases between the germline ends. Germline CDR1 reads SGHTA; CDR2 reads FQGNSA. This CDR3 is built from 15 residues. CDR3 nucleotide sequence: TGTGCCAGCAGCTTAGTGGGACGGAGTAACTATGGCTACACCTTC. The encoded protein is CASSLVGRSNYGYTF.